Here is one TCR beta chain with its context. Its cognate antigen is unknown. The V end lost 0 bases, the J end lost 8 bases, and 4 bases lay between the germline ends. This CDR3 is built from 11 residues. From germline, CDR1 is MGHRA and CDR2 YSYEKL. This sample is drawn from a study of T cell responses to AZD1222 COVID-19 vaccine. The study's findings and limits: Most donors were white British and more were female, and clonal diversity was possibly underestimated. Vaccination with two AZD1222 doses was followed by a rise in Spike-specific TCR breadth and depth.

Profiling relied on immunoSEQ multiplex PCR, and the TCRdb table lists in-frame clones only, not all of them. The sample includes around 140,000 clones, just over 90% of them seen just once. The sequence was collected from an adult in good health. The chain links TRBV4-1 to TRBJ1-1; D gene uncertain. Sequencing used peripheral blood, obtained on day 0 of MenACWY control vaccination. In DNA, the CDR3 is TGCGCCAGCAGCCAAGATAGGGAAGCTTTCTTT. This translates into CASSQDREAFF.